This T cell receptor (beta chain) was identified in a study of Ad26.COV2.S vaccination and SARS-CoV-2 variants. V was clipped by 3 bases and J by 8 bases, with 19 bases between them. In germline, CDR1 is KGHSH, CDR2 LQKENI. CDR3 length: 15 amino acids. Data came from immunoSEQ multiplex PCR; TCRdb stores just in-frame clones and leaves some out. The sample shows 360,000 or so clones, roughly 87% of them seen only once. Treatment here: some 20 received Ad26.COV2.S at low or high dose, single or two shots; roughly five received placebo; per-sample allocation not given. Day 63 following the first vaccine or placebo injection was when the samples were taken.

This chain joins TRBV18 and TRBJ1-2; the D is unclear. The origin of this receptor is a person aged 18-60 years who received the Ad26.COV2.S COVID-19 vaccine or a placebo. Sequenced material: peripheral blood, taken in a trial of Ad26.COV2.S vaccine versus placebo. The CDR3 DNA is TGTGCCAGCTCACCCCCTGGGCAGGCCCTGAGGGGCTACACCTTC. Its protein product is CASSPPGQALRGYTF. The whole variable domain, filled in from reference TRBV18 and TRBJ1-2, reads NAGVMQNPRHLVRRRGQEARLRCSPMKGHSHVYWYRQLPEEGLKFMVYLQKENIIDESGMPKERFSAEFPKEGPSILRIQQVVRGDSAAYFCASSPPGQALRGYTFGSGTRLTVV.